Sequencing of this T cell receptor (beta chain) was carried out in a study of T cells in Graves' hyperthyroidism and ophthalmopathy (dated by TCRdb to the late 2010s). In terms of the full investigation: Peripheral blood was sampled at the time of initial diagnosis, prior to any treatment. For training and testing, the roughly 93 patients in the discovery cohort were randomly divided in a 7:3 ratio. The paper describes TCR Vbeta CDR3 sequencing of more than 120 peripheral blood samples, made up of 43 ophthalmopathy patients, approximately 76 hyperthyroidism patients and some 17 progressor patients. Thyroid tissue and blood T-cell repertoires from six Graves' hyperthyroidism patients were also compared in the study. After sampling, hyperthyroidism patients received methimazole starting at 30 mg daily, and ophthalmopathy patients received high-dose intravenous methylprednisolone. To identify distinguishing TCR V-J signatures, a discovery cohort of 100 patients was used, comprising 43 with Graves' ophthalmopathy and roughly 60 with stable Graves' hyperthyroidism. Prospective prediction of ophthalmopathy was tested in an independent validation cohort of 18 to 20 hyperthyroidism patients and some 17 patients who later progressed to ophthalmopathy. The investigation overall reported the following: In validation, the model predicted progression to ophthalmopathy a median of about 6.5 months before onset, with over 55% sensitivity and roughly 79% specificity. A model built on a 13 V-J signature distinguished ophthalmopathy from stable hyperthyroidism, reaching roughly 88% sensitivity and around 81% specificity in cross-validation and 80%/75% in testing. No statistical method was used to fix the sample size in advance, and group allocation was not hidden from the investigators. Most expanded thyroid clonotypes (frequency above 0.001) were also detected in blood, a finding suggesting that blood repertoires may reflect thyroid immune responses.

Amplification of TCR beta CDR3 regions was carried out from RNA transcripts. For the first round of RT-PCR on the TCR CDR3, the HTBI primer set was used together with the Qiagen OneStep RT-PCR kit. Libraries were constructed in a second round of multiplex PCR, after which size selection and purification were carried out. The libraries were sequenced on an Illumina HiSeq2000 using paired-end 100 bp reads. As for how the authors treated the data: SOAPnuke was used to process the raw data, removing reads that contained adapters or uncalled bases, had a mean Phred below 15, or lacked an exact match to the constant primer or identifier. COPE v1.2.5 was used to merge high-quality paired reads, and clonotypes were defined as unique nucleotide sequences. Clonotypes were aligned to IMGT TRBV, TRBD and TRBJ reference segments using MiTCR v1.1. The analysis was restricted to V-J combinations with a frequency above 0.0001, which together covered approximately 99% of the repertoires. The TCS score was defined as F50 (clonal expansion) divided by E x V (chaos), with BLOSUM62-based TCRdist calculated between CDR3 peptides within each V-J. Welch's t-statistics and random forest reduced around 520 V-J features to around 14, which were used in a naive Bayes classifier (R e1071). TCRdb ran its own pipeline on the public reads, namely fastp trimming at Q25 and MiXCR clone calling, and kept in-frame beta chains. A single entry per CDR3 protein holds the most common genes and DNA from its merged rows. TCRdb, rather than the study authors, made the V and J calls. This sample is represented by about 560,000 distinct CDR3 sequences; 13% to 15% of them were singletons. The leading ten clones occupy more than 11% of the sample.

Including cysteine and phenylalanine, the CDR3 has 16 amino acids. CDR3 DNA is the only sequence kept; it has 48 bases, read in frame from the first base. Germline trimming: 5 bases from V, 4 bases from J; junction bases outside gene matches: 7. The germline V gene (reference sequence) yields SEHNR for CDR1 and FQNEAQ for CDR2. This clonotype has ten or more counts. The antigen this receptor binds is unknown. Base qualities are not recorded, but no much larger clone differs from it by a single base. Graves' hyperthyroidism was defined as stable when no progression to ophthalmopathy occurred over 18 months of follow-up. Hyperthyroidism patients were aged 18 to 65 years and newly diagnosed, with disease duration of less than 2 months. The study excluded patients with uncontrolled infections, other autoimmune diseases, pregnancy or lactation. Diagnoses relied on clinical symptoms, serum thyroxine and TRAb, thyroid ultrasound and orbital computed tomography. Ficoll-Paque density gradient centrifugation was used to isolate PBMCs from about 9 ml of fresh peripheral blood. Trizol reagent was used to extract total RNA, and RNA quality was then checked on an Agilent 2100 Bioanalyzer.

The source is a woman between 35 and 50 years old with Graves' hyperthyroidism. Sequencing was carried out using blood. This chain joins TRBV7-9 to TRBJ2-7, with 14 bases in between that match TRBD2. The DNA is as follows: TGTGCCAGCAGCCCCGGGACTAGCGGGAGAGTTTACGAGCAGTACTTC. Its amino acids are CASSPGTSGRVYEQYF.